This TCR beta chain came from a study of cytotoxic CD8 clonotypes in ibrutinib-treated CLL. Study context: Response samples were drawn at a median of approximately 11 months of treatment, range 6 to 36.

The germline V gene has CDR1 MRHNA and CDR2 SNTAGT. This CDR3 is built from 13 residues. V lost 0 bases, J lost 3 bases, and 4 bases lay in between. Sequencing used immunoSEQ multiplex PCR; TCRdb keeps in-frame clones, though not all of them. The sample holds about 270,000 clones; 60% to 80% are singletons and the top ten take approximately 5.1%. This clone was recorded once. Its antigen is undetermined. Roughly 1.8 micrograms of genomic DNA from cryopreserved PBMCs went into TCR beta libraries. The study's findings and limits: Clonality measured at baseline exceeded age-matched healthy donors, tracking circulating CD8+ T-cell counts.

The rearrangement links TRBV6-4 to TRBJ2-3; the D is unclear. Source: PBMCs, taken at disease progression, from a patient treated with ibrutinib. The sequence was collected from a human donor with chronic lymphocytic leukemia. CDR3 in DNA: TGTGCCAGCAGTGACTCTCGGACAGATACGCAGTATTTT. Its protein is CASSDSRTDTQYF.